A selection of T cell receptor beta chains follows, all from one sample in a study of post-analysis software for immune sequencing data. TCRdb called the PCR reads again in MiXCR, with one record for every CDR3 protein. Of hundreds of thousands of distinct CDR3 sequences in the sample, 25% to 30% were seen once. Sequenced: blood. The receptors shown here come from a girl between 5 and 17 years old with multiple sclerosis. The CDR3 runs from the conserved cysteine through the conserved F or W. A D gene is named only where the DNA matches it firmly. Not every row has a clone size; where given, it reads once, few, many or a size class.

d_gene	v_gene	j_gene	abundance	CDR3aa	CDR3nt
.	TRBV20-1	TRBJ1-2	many	CSARVGGPSGYTF	TGCAGTGCTAGAGTAGGAGGTCCCTCAGGCTACACCTTC
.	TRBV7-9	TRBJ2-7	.	CASSLVQGAAYEQYF	TGTGCCAGCAGCTTAGTTCAGGGTGCCGCCTACGAGCAGTACTTC
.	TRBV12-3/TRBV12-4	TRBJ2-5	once	CASRPGLFRGGETQYF	TGTGCCAGCAGACCCGGACTCTTCAGGGGAGGGGAGACCCAGTACTTC
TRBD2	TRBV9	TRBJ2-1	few	CASSPAGLAGNEQFF	TGTGCCAGCAGCCCCGCAGGACTAGCGGGTAATGAGCAGTTCTTC
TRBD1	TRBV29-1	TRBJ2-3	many	CSVDFSGTGGRQYF	TGCAGCGTTGACTTCTCGGGGACAGGGGGTAGGCAGTATTTT
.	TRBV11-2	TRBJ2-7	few	CASSLNPGLGYEQYF	TGTGCCAGCAGCCTGAACCCGGGACTGGGCTACGAGCAGTACTTC
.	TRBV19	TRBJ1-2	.	CASSQGRYGYTF	TGTGCCAGTAGTCAAGGACGGTATGGCTACACCTTC
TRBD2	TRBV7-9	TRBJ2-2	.	CASSFSGANTGELFF	TGTGCCAGCAGCTTCAGCGGGGCGAACACCGGGGAGCTGTTTTTT
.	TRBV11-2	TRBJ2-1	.	CASSSHPSYNERFF	TGTGCCAGCAGCTCCCATCCCTCCTACAATGAGCGGTTCTTC
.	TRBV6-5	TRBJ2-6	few	CASSYKRANVLTF	TGTGCCAGCAGTTACAAGCGGGCCAACGTCCTGACTTTC
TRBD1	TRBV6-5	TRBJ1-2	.	CASSSPGQGGRGYTF	TGTGCCAGCAGTTCTCCGGGACAGGGGGGACGAGGCTACACCTTC
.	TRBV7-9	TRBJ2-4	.	CASSWNKFGQIIQYF	TGTGCCAGCAGCTGGAACAAATTCGGACAGATCATTCAGTACTTC
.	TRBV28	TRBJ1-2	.	CASTLGSNGYTF	TGTGCCAGCACGCTAGGCAGTAATGGCTACACCTTC
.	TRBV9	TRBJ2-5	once	CANSVGGTQGETQYF	TGTGCCAACAGCGTAGGTGGCACCCAGGGAGAGACCCAGTACTTC
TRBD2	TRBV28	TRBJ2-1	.	CASRLGLAGKKEQFF	TGTGCCAGCAGACTCGGACTAGCGGGAAAGAAGGAGCAGTTCTTC
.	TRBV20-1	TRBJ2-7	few	CSAGRGSSYEQYF	TGCAGTGCTGGGAGGGGGAGTTCCTACGAGCAGTACTTC
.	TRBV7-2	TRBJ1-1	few	CASSRQHGGNTEAFF	TGTGCCAGCAGCCGGCAACACGGCGGGAACACTGAAGCTTTCTTT
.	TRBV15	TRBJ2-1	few	CATSGLWGNEQFF	TGTGCCACCAGCGGTCTGTGGGGGAATGAGCAGTTCTTC
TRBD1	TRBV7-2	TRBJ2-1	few	CASSYTGTGVYNEQFF	TGTGCCAGCAGCTACACCGGGACAGGGGTCTACAATGAGCAGTTCTTC
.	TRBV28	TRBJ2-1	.	CASSQYRGRYNEQFF	TGTGCCAGCAGTCAATACCGAGGACGGTACAATGAGCAGTTCTTC
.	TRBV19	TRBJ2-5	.	CASSISRGGGPEETQYF	TGTGCCAGTAGTATAAGTCGAGGAGGGGGGCCAGAGGAGACCCAGTACTTC
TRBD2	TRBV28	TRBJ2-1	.	CASSLGLAGAEQFF	TGTGCCAGCAGTTTAGGACTAGCGGGCGCTGAGCAGTTCTTC
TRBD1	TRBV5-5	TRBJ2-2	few	CASSPDRDVTGELFF	TGTGCCAGCAGCCCCGACAGGGACGTCACCGGGGAGCTGTTTTTT
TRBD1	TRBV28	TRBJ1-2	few	CASSAGGLFVYGYTF	TGTGCCAGCAGTGCAGGGGGCCTTTTTGTCTATGGCTACACCTTC
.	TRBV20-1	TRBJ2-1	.	CSARSGFARPYNEQFF	TGCAGTGCTAGGAGCGGGTTCGCACGGCCCTACAATGAGCAGTTCTTC
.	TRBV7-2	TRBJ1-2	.	CASSTTGHYGYTF	TGTGCCAGCAGTACAACAGGGCACTATGGCTACACCTTC
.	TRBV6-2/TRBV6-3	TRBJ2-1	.	CASSPVRAPWAYNEQFF	TGTGCCAGCAGTCCGGTGAGGGCCCCGTGGGCCTACAATGAGCAGTTCTTC